The clone carrying this T cell receptor beta chain was seen a few times. Using its own MiXCR run on the RT-PCR reads, TCRdb lists one record per CDR3 protein. The table has about 480,000 distinct CDR3 sequences, about a tenth seen once; the top ten hold approximately 12%. The V gene lost 1 base and the J gene lost 3 bases, with 10 bases spanning the gap. Per germline, CDR1 SGHTA and CDR2 FQGNSA. CDR3 length: 15 residues. This sample is drawn from a study of response to subunit inactivated influenza vaccine. The TCR originated in a man aged 50 to 59 who received an inactivated influenza vaccine. The specimen was PBMCs from blood, collected about 40 days after vaccination. The J gene is TRBJ1-3, the V gene TRBV7-2; D gene unclear. The CDR3 sequence: CASSLGGVVGNTIYF. In DNA form, the CDR3 reads TGTGCCAGCAGCTTAGGCGGGGTAGTTGGAAACACCATATATTTT. Complete variable domain (other parts from reference TRBV7-2 and TRBJ1-3): GAGVSQSPSNKVTEKGKDVELRCDPISGHTALYWYRQSLGQGLEFLIYFQGNSAPDKSGLPSDRFSAERTGGSVSTLTIQRTQQEDSAVYLCASSLGGVVGNTIYFGEGSWLTVV.